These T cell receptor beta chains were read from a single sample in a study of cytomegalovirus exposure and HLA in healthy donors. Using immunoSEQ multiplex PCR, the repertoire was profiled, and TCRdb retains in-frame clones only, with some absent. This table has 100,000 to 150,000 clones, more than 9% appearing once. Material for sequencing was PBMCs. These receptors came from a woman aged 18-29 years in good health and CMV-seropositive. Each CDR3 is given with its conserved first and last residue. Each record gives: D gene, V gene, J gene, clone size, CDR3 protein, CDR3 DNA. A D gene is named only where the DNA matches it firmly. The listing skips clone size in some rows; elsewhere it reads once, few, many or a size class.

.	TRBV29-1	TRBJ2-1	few	CSALDSHSYNEQFF	TGCAGCGCCCTGGACTCCCACTCCTACAATGAGCAGTTCTTC
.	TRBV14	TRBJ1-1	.	CASSQSGNTEAFF	TGTGCCAGCAGCCAATCGGGGAACACTGAAGCTTTCTTT
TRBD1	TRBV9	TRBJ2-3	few	CASSLDREQYF	TGTGCCAGCAGCCTCGACAGGGAGCAGTATTTT
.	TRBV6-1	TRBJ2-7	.	CASMWGGEQYF	TGTGCCAGCATGTGGGGAGGCGAGCAGTACTTC
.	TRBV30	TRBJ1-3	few	CAWSTRDLSGNTIYF	TGTGCCTGGAGTACCCGGGATCTCTCTGGAAACACCATATATTTT
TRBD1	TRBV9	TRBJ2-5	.	CASSATGGFGKETQYF	TGTGCCAGCAGCGCAACAGGGGGATTCGGGAAAGAGACCCAGTACTTC
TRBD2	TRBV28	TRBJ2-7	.	CASSSRLAGVYEQYF	TGTGCCAGCAGTTCCAGACTAGCGGGAGTGTACGAGCAGTACTTC
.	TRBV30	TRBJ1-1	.	CAWSIDGGNTEAFF	TGTGCCTGGAGTATAGACGGGGGGAACACTGAAGCTTTCTTT
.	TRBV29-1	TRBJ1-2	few	CSVEGHQSIYGYTF	TGCAGCGTTGAGGGACACCAATCGATCTATGGCTACACCTTC
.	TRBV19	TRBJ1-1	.	CASSMGWGGLTEAFF	TGTGCCAGTAGTATGGGCTGGGGGGGTTTGACTGAAGCTTTCTTT